These 22 T cell receptor beta chains share one sample of origin, sequenced in a study of HIV-infected patients and healthy controls. Whole blood was used without fractionation, so all unsorted peripheral T cells were included. Alpha and beta constant-region primers primed reverse transcription of about 0.5 ug RNA. Using multiplexing indices, alpha and beta chain libraries were generated apart by chain-specific third strand synthesis. TCRdb reanalysed the 5' RACE reads using MiXCR and keeps one entry per CDR3 protein. The sample has approximately 8,700 distinct CDR3 sequences; about 7% are singletons. The sequencing used blood, collected before antiretroviral therapy. These receptors all stem from an adult with HIV infection.

This clonotype showed up just a few times. The chain uses TRBV4-3 and TRBJ2-1; 9 bases are shared with TRBD2. The germline V gene has CDR1 LGHNA and CDR2 YSLEER. The CDR3 is 17 residues long. V gave up 0 bases and J gave up 5 bases; unmatched junction bases: 8. CDR3 nucleotides: TGCGCCAGCAGCCAAGATAATGGAGCGGGGGGCAACAATGAGCAGTTCTTC. Translating it yields CASSQDNGAGGNNEQFF.

This clonotype was picked up many times. The chain uses TRBV5-4 and TRBJ1-1; maybe TRBD1 (6 bases). Trimming stripped 4 bases from V and 0 bases from J, with 10 bases between. The CDR3 extends over 14 amino acids. Per the germline V gene, CDR1 is SGHNT and CDR2 is YYREEE (reference sequence). The CDR3 region is CASSVQGLNTEAFF. CDR3 coding DNA: TGTGCCAGCAGCGTGCAGGGGTTGAACACTGAAGCTTTCTTT.

This clonotype showed up many times. The chain joins TRBV27 to TRBJ2-1, with TRBD2 identical over 7 bases. The junction had 2 bases not matched to a gene; V was cut back by 2 bases and J by 1 base. Per germline, CDR1 MNHEY and CDR2 SMNVEV (reference sequence). The CDR3 covers 15 residues. The CDR3 loop reads CASSLGRGSYNEQFF. The CDR3 DNA is TGTGCCAGCAGTTTAGGGCGGGGGTCCTACAATGAGCAGTTCTTC.

This clonotype has a count of ten or more. This sequence joins TRBV2 and TRBJ2-6, with TRBD2 identical over 7 bases. The CDR3 length is 15 residues. J gave up 1 base and V 8 bases, and 5 bases lay outside the gene matches. From germline, CDR1 is SNHLY and CDR2 FYNNEI. Here the CDR3 DNA reads TGTGCCAGCGGGGGGGATCCATCTGGGGCCAACGTCCTGACTTTC. Protein sequence: CASGGDPSGANVLTF.

The chain is built from TRBV6-5 and TRBJ2-7; 10 positions match TRBD1. Germline CDR1 reads MNHEY; CDR2 reads SVGAGI. The CDR3 consists of 14 residues. V dropped 2 bases and J dropped 5; count of bases not matched to a gene: 3. DNA for the CDR3: TGTGCCAGCAGTTACGACGGGACAGGGGACGAGCAGTACTTC. The encoded protein is CASSYDGTGDEQYF.

This clonotype was found many times. The CDR3 bases are TGTGCCAGCAGCCCCGGGGCAGGGAACACCGGGGAGCTGTTTTTT. Translating gives CASSPGAGNTGELFF. This chain uses TRBV9 with TRBJ2-2; D may be TRBD1 or TRBD2 (5 bases each). V lost 4 bases to trimming and J lost 1 base, with 11 bases between them. Germline CDR1 is SGDLS and CDR2 is YYNGEE. There are 15 residues in the CDR3.

In this sample, this clonotype turned up many times. The chain recombines TRBV3-1 with TRBJ1-2; TRBD1 agrees at 7 bases. Germline V gives CDR1 LGHDT, CDR2 YNNKEL (reference sequence). This CDR3 contains 15 residues. J was trimmed by 3 bases and V by 3 bases; bases with no gene match: 7. CDR3 protein: CASSHRQGGDYGYTF. CDR3 in DNA: TGTGCCAGCAGCCACCGACAGGGTGGCGACTATGGCTACACCTTC. Complete variable domain (other parts from reference TRBV3-1 and TRBJ1-2): DTAVSQTPKYLVTQMGNDKSIKCEQNLGHDTMYWYKQDSKKFLKIMFSYNNKELIINETVPNRFSPKSPDKAHLNLHINSLELGDSAVYFCASSHRQGGDYGYTFGSGTRLTVV.

This clonotype was seen only a few times. The chain links TRBV30 to TRBJ2-5; possible D gene TRBD2, 5 bases. CDR1 and CDR2 from the germline V gene are GTSNPN and SVGIG (reference sequence). This CDR3 comprises 13 residues. Deletions cut 1 base from V and 5 bases from J, with 11 bases between. CDR3 in amino acids: CAWSADSGETQYF. For the CDR3, the DNA is TGTGCCTGGAGTGCGGACTCTGGGGAGACCCAGTACTTC.

Many counts were recorded for this clonotype. The CDR3 DNA reads TGTGCCAGCAGCTTATCGCATGAGCAGTTCTTC. Encoded protein: CASSLSHEQFF. The chain has TRBV7-2 and TRBJ2-1; D not certain. Trimming pared 2 bases from V and 8 bases from J, leaving 4 bases between. The CDR3 contains 11 residues. CDR1 SGHTA and CDR2 FQGNSA come from the germline V gene.

The rearrangement links TRBV7-2 to TRBJ2-7, with TRBD1 matching 9 bases. Germline CDR1 and CDR2: SGHTA and FQGNSA. This CDR3 has 16 amino acids. V lost 7 bases, J lost 4 bases, and 14 bases stayed unmatched. This CDR3 reads CASTKLSGTGPYEQYF. The DNA for the CDR3 is TGTGCCAGCACAAAACTTTCTGGGACAGGGCCATACGAGCAGTACTTC. The variable domain in full, with the rest retrieved from reference TRBV7-2 and TRBJ2-7, is GAGVSQSPSNKVTEKGKDVELRCDPISGHTALYWYRQSLGQGLEFLIYFQGNSAPDKSGLPSDRFSAERTGGSVSTLTIQRTQQEDSAVYLCASTKLSGTGPYEQYFGPGTRLTVT.

The chain recombines TRBV5-5 with TRBJ2-2; the D gene is possibly TRBD2 (5 bases). Trimming stripped 5 bases from V and 3 bases from J, with 8 bases between. This CDR3 region has 13 residues. The germline V gene encodes CDR1 SGHKS and CDR2 YYEKEE (reference sequence). The CDR3 spells CASRRTDTGELFF. The CDR3 nucleotides read TGTGCCAGCAGGCGGACTGACACCGGGGAGCTGTTTTTT.

This clonotype was seen many times. The J gene is TRBJ2-7, the V gene TRBV20-1; 8 bases match TRBD1. This CDR3 is 12 amino acids long. Per germline, CDR1 DFQATT and CDR2 SNEGSKA (reference sequence). The V gene end was trimmed by 6 bases and the J gene end by 9 bases; junction bases not matched to a gene: 10. As DNA, the CDR3 is TGCAGTGCACATGGACAGGGCAAATGGCAGTACTTC. Its protein is CSAHGQGKWQYF.

This clonotype was picked up a small number of times. The V and J genes are TRBV5-1 and TRBJ2-7; no clear D. The germline V gene encodes CDR1 SGHRS and CDR2 YFSETQ. CDR3 length: 11 residues. Trimming shortened V by 4 bases and J by 5 bases, and 7 bases separated the two germline ends. CDR3 in DNA: TGCGCCAGCAGCAGAGGCGACGAGCAGTACTTC. Its protein is CASSRGDEQYF. The full variable domain, in which reference TRBV5-1 and TRBJ2-7 provide the parts outside the CDR3, is KAGVTQTPRYLIKTRGQQVTLSCSPISGHRSVSWYQQTPGQGLQFLFEYFSETQRNKGNFPGRFSGRQFSNSRSEMNVSTLELGDSALYLCASSRGDEQYFGPGTRLTVT.

This clonotype has ten or more counts. The chain is built from TRBV6-5 and TRBJ2-7; 8 bases align to TRBD1. Germline CDR1 and CDR2: MNHEY and SVGAGI. The CDR3 loop spans 12 amino acids. The V segment lost 9 bases and the J segment 6 bases; nucleotides outside the gene matches: 7. The CDR3 region has the DNA TGTGCCAGTCGACAGGGGAGGCGCGAGCAGTACTTC. It yields the protein CASRQGRREQYF.

Ten or more counts support this clonotype. The V gene is TRBV4-3, the J gene TRBJ2-1; D tentatively reads TRBD1 or TRBD2 (5 bases each). This CDR3 spans 15 amino acids. V shed 0 bases and J shed 12 bases, with 18 bases lying between them. Germline V gene sequence: CDR1 LGHNA, CDR2 YSLEER. This CDR3 reads CASSQDIGGMGSQFF. The CDR3, as DNA: TGCGCCAGCAGCCAAGATATTGGGGGAATGGGATCGCAGTTCTTC.

In its sample, this clonotype was seen many times. This chain links TRBV24-1 with TRBJ1-5, with D maybe TRBD1 (5 bases). The CDR3 loop spans 16 amino acids. Germline lookup yields CDR1 KGHDR and CDR2 SFDVKD. V was clipped by 3 bases and J by 6 bases, with 17 bases between them. CDR3 in DNA: TGTGCCACCAGTGATCCATCGTCAGGGTCTTCTCAGCCCCAGCATTTT. Protein product: CATSDPSSGSSQPQHF.

Ten or more counts support this clonotype. The CDR3, as DNA: TGTGCCAGCAGCTTAGGCACAGGGGGGGATCAGCCCCAGCATTTT. This translates into CASSLGTGGDQPQHF. The chain uses TRBV7-9 and TRBJ1-5, with TRBD1 identical over 8 bases. This CDR3 is built from 15 residues. Germline CDR1 SEHNR, CDR2 FQNEAQ (reference sequence). V dropped 1 base and J dropped 5; count of bases not matched to a gene: 4.

This clonotype was observed at least ten times. The chain recombines TRBV7-8 with TRBJ2-1; tentative D call: TRBD1 (5 bases). The ends were cut back, 3 bases at V and 0 bases at J, with 12 bases in the middle. Germline V gene sequence: CDR1 SGHVS, CDR2 FQNEAQ. The CDR3 is 16 residues long. The CDR3 here is CASSLRTQSSYNEQFF. The CDR3, as DNA: TGTGCCAGCAGCTTGAGGACACAGAGCTCCTACAATGAGCAGTTCTTC.

This clonotype was seen ten or more times. The chain couples TRBV2 to TRBJ2-2; D uncertain. The germline V and J ends were trimmed by 5 bases and 3 bases, with 7 bases remaining between them. Germline CDR1 is SNHLY and CDR2 is FYNNEI. There are 13 residues in the CDR3. The CDR3 region is CASSLDYTGELFF. The CDR3 nucleotides are TGTGCCAGCAGTCTCGACTACACCGGGGAGCTGTTTTTT.

Sample share makes this clonotype large. V gene TRBV5-1 combines with J gene TRBJ2-7; the D is unclear. CDR1 SGHRS and CDR2 YFSETQ come from the germline V gene. This CDR3 spans 17 amino acids. V lost 0 bases and J lost 2, with 18 bases in between. The CDR3 reads CASSLGLPLIPTYEQYF. DNA for the CDR3: TGCGCCAGCAGCTTGGGCCTACCTCTGATCCCTACCTACGAGCAGTACTTC.

The sample holds many counts of this clonotype. This sequence joins TRBV12-3 or TRBV12-4 and TRBJ1-1, with 7 positions matching TRBD1. CDR3 length: 14 amino acids. With V trimmed by 5 bases and J by 4 bases, 7 bases remained unmatched. CDR3 residues: CASSLLQGITEAFF. The DNA for the CDR3 is TGTGCCAGCAGTCTCTTACAGGGGATCACTGAAGCTTTCTTT.

The genes are TRBV12-5 and TRBJ2-1; D call uncertain. Trimming cost V 0 bases and J 7 bases, with 10 bases left between them. In germline, CDR1 is LGHNT, CDR2 FRNRAP. The CDR3 has 14 residues. This CDR3 reads CASGLVWLENEQFF. The CDR3 nucleotides read TGTGCTAGTGGTTTGGTTTGGCTCGAGAATGAGCAGTTCTTC.